Following are 16 T cell receptor beta chains from one sample sequenced in a study of T cells in Graves' hyperthyroidism and ophthalmopathy. Using RNA transcripts as the source, TCR beta CDR3 regions were amplified. HTBI primers were employed in a first-round RT-PCR of the TCR CDR3. TCRdb fed the multiplex PCR reads into MiXCR, producing one record per CDR3 protein. The sample carries 300,000 to 450,000 distinct CDR3 sequences, 20% to 30% recorded once. Sequencing was done on a sample of blood. The source is a man aged 45-60 years with Graves' hyperthyroidism.

The chain combines TRBV20-1 with TRBJ2-1; D is ambiguous. The CDR3 loop spans 12 amino acids. Trimming stripped 5 bases from V and 8 bases from J, with 13 bases between. Germline-derived CDR1 and CDR2 are DFQATT and SNEGSKA (reference sequence). The CDR3 DNA reads as TGCAGTGCTGACCGGGCACAAGATGAGCAGTTCTTC. Amino acids: CSADRAQDEQFF.

This sequence joins TRBV6-6 and TRBJ2-1; TRBD2 aligns across 7 bases. From germline, CDR1 is MNHNY and CDR2 SVGAGI (reference sequence). This CDR3 spans 15 amino acids. V gave up 2 bases and J gave up 3 bases; unmatched junction bases: 4. The CDR3 sequence is CASSYGGTNYNEQFF. The DNA of the CDR3 is TGTGCCAGCAGTTACGGGGGGACTAACTACAATGAGCAGTTCTTC.

The chain has TRBV5-1 and TRBJ1-2; 8 nucleotides agree with TRBD1. The trim removed 0 bases at V and 7 bases at J, leaving 2 bases unmatched. Germline V gene data show CDR1 as SGHRS and CDR2 as YFSETQ. This CDR3 spans 13 amino acids. CDR3 in amino acids: CASSLGTGFGYTF. DNA for the CDR3: TGCGCCAGCAGCTTGGGGACAGGGTTTGGCTACACCTTC.

The chain uses TRBV2 and TRBJ1-5, with a weak D call TRBD1 (6 bases). From germline, CDR1 is SNHLY and CDR2 FYNNEI. CDR3 length: 16 amino acids. V shed 5 bases and J shed 0 bases, with 14 bases lying between them. CDR3 loop: CASSWTVTSSNQPQHF. CDR3 sequence (DNA): TGTGCCAGCAGTTGGACAGTAACTTCTAGCAATCAGCCCCAGCATTTT.

This clonotype was seen many times. The V gene is TRBV7-3, the J gene TRBJ2-1, with D unresolved. Trimming removed 6 bases at V and 6 bases at J, with 6 bases between. Germline lookup yields CDR1 SGHTA and CDR2 FQGTGA. The CDR3 contains 11 residues. DNA for the CDR3: TGTGCCAGCAGGCGCGGCAATGAGCAGTTCTTC. This encodes CASRRGNEQFF.

The chain carries TRBV5-1 and TRBJ2-2; D is unresolved. V lost 0 bases, J lost 5 bases, and 11 bases lay in between. The CDR3 consists of 15 residues. CDR1 SGHRS and CDR2 YFSETQ come from the germline V gene. The CDR3: CASSLDSVGTGELFF. CDR3 bases: TGCGCCAGCAGCTTGGACTCGGTGGGAACCGGGGAGCTGTTTTTT.

This clonotype was recorded at least ten times. The chain is built from TRBV5-1 and TRBJ2-1; 13 bases are shared with TRBD2. The V and J ends lost 2 bases and 8 bases, in that order; junction bases with no gene match: 7. This CDR3 contains 16 residues. Per germline, CDR1 SGHRS and CDR2 YFSETQ. CDR3 region: CASSFARTSGSDEQFF. The CDR3 DNA follows: TGCGCCAGCAGCTTCGCAAGGACTAGCGGGAGCGATGAGCAGTTCTTC.

This clonotype was seen ten or more times. The CDR3 bases are TGTGCCAGCAGAGCCTCTAGCGGGAGTCCCAATGAGCAGTTCTTC. Amino acid sequence: CASRASSGSPNEQFF. The rearrangement joins TRBV28 to TRBJ2-1; 10 bases match TRBD2. The CDR3 runs to 15 residues. Germline-derived CDR1 and CDR2 are MDHEN and SYDVKM. The V and J ends lost 6 bases and 6 bases, in that order; junction bases with no gene match: 8. Full variable domain (outside the CDR3, taken from reference TRBV28 and TRBJ2-1): DVKVTQSSRYLVKRTGEKVFLECVQDMDHENMFWYRQDPGLGLRLIYFSYDVKMKEKGDIPEGYSVSREKKERFSLILESASTNQTSMYLCASRASSGSPNEQFFGPGTRLTVL.

V usage is TRBV6-2 or TRBV6-3 and J usage is TRBJ2-1; D is uncertain. The CDR3 runs 16 residues. Germline-derived CDR1 and CDR2 are MNHEY and SVGEGT. Trimming pared 7 bases from V and 1 base from J, leaving 17 bases between. CDR3 protein: CASTNSDGVSYNEQFF. CDR3 nucleotides: TGTGCCAGCACCAACTCGGACGGAGTATCCTACAATGAGCAGTTCTTC.

This clonotype appeared a few times. This chain connects TRBV4-1 to TRBJ2-5; the match to TRBD1 covers 10 bases. CDR3 length equals 14 residues. J lost 5 bases, V lost 4 bases, and 4 bases had no gene match. Germline lookup yields CDR1 MGHRA and CDR2 YSYEKL. The CDR3 loop reads CASSPGQGWETQYF. The CDR3 DNA sequence: TGCGCCAGCAGCCCGGGACAGGGGTGGGAGACCCAGTACTTC.

The V gene is TRBV3-1, the J gene TRBJ1-5; possibly TRBD1 for D (6 bases). The CDR3 consists of 14 residues. V dropped 3 bases and J dropped 6 bases, with 12 bases sitting between them. Germline assignment: CDR1 LGHDT and CDR2 YNNKEL (reference sequence). The DNA of the CDR3 is TGTGCCAGCAGCCACGGAGGGGGTGGTCAGCCCCAGCATTTT. Protein sequence: CASSHGGGGQPQHF.

This clonotype was seen ten or more times. This chain uses TRBV5-1 with TRBJ2-7, with 10 positions matching TRBD1. The CDR3 sequence is 14 residues long. V was pared by 4 bases and J by 4 bases, with 5 bases of the junction left unmatched. CDR1 and CDR2 from the germline V gene are SGHRS and YFSETQ. The CDR3 is CASSGDRGAYEQYF. The CDR3, as DNA: TGCGCCAGCAGCGGGGACAGGGGCGCTTACGAGCAGTACTTC.

The rearrangement links TRBV28 to TRBJ2-2; D not certain. The CDR3 consists of 15 residues. Looked up from germline, CDR1 is MDHEN and CDR2 is SYDVKM. V lost 5 bases, J lost 3 bases, and 13 bases lay in between. CDR3 loop: CASSPRTSDTGELFF. CDR3 DNA: TGTGCCAGCAGTCCCAGGACGTCGGACACCGGGGAGCTGTTTTTT.

This clonotype appeared a few times. The rearrangement links TRBV29-1 to TRBJ2-5, with a weak D call TRBD1 (6 bases). The CDR3 has 13 amino acids. Germline V lookup: CDR1 SQVTM, CDR2 ANQGSEA. Trimming took 2 bases from V and 5 from J, leaving 12 bases between them. CDR3 bases: TGCAGCGTTGAAATGGGGGCTGCGGAGACCCAGTACTTC. Translation gives CSVEMGAAETQYF. The whole variable domain, filled in from reference TRBV29-1 and TRBJ2-5, reads SAVISQKPSRDICQRGTSLTIQCQVDSQVTMMFWYRQQPGQSLTLIATANQGSEATYESGFVIDKFPISRPNLTFSTLTVSNMSPEDSSIYLCSVEMGAAETQYFGPGTRLLVL.

The chain recombines TRBV12-3 or TRBV12-4 with TRBJ2-4; TRBD1 matches 7 bases. V trimming: 4 bases; J trimming: 7 bases; junction bases outside the gene matches: 7. The CDR3 is 14 residues long. The CDR3: CASSYRGGRNIQYF. CDR3 DNA: TGTGCCAGCAGTTACAGGGGTGGCCGGAACATTCAGTACTTC.

This clonotype was detected many times. The chain is built from TRBV20-1 and TRBJ1-1; no definite D call. Trimming took 3 bases from V and 6 from J, leaving 8 bases between them. The CDR3 contains 11 residues. Germline CDR1 is DFQATT and CDR2 is SNEGSKA (reference sequence). CDR3 sequence: CSASRRSEAFF. The CDR3, as DNA: TGCAGTGCTAGTCGGCGTTCTGAAGCTTTCTTT.